This T cell receptor (beta chain) was sequenced in a study of vaccination and CD4 T cells after COVID-19. Points from the study as a whole: The rise in median SARS-CoV-2-reactive clonotypes, from around 20 to 38, was not significant. The study examined relatively few convalescent patients and included no early post-infection timepoints.

This clonotype appeared a few times. Antigen specificity is unknown. Trimming took 0 bases from V and 4 from J, leaving 24 bases between them. Germline V gene lookup returns CDR1 MNHEY and CDR2 SMNVEV (reference sequence). The CDR3 is made up of 19 amino acids. At the Johns Hopkins FTIC core, DNA taken from cultured CD4+ T cells was sequenced by way of the Oncomine TCR Beta short-read assay. TCRdb passed the PCR reads through MiXCR, listing each CDR3 protein once. Of around 19,000 distinct CDR3 sequences listed, around 52% are singletons. This sample's treatment: roughly 11-day PBMC culture with coronavirus spike peptide pools or control peptides (ViraFEST assay). Before TCRs were sequenced, ViraFEST expanded antigen-specific T cells with peptide pools.

Here the sequenced sample was CD4+ T cells from blood, cultured in vitro, taken before SARS-CoV-2 vaccination. V gene TRBV27 combines with J gene TRBJ1-1; possible D gene TRBD1, 5 bases. This TCR was recovered from a human donor who had recovered from COVID-19. As DNA, the CDR3 is TGTGCCAGCAGTTTATCGATGGGGCAGTCCTCCTCGATGGGCACTGAAGCTTTCTTT. This translates into CASSLSMGQSSSMGTEAFF.